This T cell receptor (beta chain) was found in a study of vaccination and CD4 T cells after COVID-19. Overall study: Vaccinees got either two BNT162b2 doses or two mRNA-1273 doses.

Researchers used the Oncomine TCR Beta short-read assay to sequence DNA from cultured CD4+ T cells. TCRdb analysed the PCR reads with MiXCR anew, one entry per CDR3 protein. The sample includes about 26,000 distinct CDR3 sequences, less than 60% of them seen just once. The germline V gene has CDR1 KGHDR and CDR2 SFDVKD. The CDR3 runs to 13 residues. The germline V and J ends were trimmed by 4 bases and 11 bases, with 14 bases remaining between them. Treatment: approximately 10-day PBMC culture with coronavirus spike peptide pools or control peptides (ViraFEST assay). About this clonotype: Its antigen is not known.

This sample comprised CD4+ T cells from blood, cultured in vitro, obtained before SARS-CoV-2 vaccination. The chain couples TRBV24-1 to TRBJ1-5; TRBD1 is a possible D gene (5 bases). The TCR originated in a human donor who received a COVID-19 vaccine. The CDR3 DNA follows: TGTGCCACCAGTGACACGGGGCTGAGGGCCCAGCATTTT. This codes for CATSDTGLRAQHF.